This T cell receptor beta chain was documented in a study of blood T cell repertoires in COVID-19. Looking at the study overall: Italy, Spain and the United States were the sources of the convalescent and acute COVID-19 samples. Sample material is recorded as cDNA or gDNA derived from T cells, B-cell-depleted T cells, or PBMCs.

Assay used: immunoSEQ multiplex PCR; TCRdb lists only in-frame clones, some missing. The sample holds a few hundred thousand clones; around 87% are singletons and the top ten take around 9.6%. The germline CDR1 and CDR2 sequences are SGHTA and FQGNSA. CDR3 size: 17 residues. Germline trimming cut 7 bases from V and 6 bases from J; bases unmatched to any gene: 14. The sequenced sample consisted of peripheral blood. The source is a woman between 50 and 59 years old with COVID-19, enrolled during active disease. V is TRBV7-2 and J is TRBJ2-1; TRBD2 aligns across 11 bases. The CDR3 sequence: CASTLDIATSGANEQFF. The CDR3 coding sequence is TGTGCCAGCACCCTCGATATCGCGACTAGCGGGGCCAATGAGCAGTTCTTC.